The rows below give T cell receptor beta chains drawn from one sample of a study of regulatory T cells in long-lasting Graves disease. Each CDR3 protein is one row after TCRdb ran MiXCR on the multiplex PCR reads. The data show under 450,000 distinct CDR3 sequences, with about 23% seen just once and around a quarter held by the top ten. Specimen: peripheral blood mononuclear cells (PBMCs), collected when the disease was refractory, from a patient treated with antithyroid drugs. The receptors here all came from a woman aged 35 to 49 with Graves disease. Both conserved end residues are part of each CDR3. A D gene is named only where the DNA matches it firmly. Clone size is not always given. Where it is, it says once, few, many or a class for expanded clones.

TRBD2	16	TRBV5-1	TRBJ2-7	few	TGCGCCAGCAGCTTGGAGCCGGGACTAGGACCGTACGAGCAGTACTTC	CASSLEPGLGPYEQYF
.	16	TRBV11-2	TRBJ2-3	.	TGTGCCAGCAGCTTAGATTTGGCGCCTAGCACAGATACGCAGTATTTT	CASSLDLAPSTDTQYF
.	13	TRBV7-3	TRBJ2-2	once	TGTGCCAGCAGCGAACAGGCGGTCGGGGAGCTGTTTTTT	CASSEQAVGELFF
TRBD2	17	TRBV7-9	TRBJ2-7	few	TGTGCCAGCAGCCCCTGGCCTCGGACTAGCGGGATTTACGAGCAGTACTTC	CASSPWPRTSGIYEQYF
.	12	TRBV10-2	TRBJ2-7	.	TGCGCCAGCAGTGGGGGGGTGAACGAGCAGTACTTC	CASSGGVNEQYF
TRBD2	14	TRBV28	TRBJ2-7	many	TGTGCCAGCAGCCGTAGCGGGAGGGTGTACGAGCAGTACTTC	CASSRSGRVYEQYF
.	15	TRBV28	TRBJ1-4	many	TGTGCCAGCAGTTCCCTAGGGGGAGGATGGGAAAAACTGTTTTTT	CASSSLGGGWEKLFF
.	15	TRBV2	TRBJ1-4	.	TGTGCCAGCAGTGAGTTAAGTTCGGCCAGGCCCGAACTGTTTTTT	CASSELSSARPELFF
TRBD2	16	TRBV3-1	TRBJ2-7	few	TGTGCCAGCAGCCAAGGGGGCGGGAGTTTGACCTACGAGCAGTACTTC	CASSQGGGSLTYEQYF
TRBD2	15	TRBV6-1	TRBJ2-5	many	TGTGCCAGCAGTGAATTGGCTAGCGGGAAAGAGACCCAGTACTTC	CASSELASGKETQYF
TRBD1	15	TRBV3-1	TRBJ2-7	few	TGTGCCAGCACCCAACGGGGGACAGGGATCAATGAGCAGTACTTC	CASTQRGTGINEQYF
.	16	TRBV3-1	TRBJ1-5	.	TGTGCCAGTAGCCAAGGGACCGGTTATAGCAATCAGCCCCAGCATTTT	CASSQGTGYSNQPQHF
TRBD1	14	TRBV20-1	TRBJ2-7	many	TGCAGTGCAACCGGACAGGGGGCTATCTACGAGCAGTACTTC	CSATGQGAIYEQYF
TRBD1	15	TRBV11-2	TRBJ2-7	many	TGTGCCAGCAGCTTTAGACAGGGGATCTCCTACGAGCAGTACTTC	CASSFRQGISYEQYF
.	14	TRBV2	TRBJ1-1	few	TGTGCCAGCAGTGAAGAGCGGACGTACACTGAAGCTTTCTTT	CASSEERTYTEAFF
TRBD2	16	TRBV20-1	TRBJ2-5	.	TGCAGTGCTAGACTACTAGCGGGAAAGGTTCGGGAGACCCAGTACTTC	CSARLLAGKVRETQYF
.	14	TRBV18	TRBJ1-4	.	TGTGCCAGCTCACCGTACGGGAGCAAAGAAAAACTGTTTTTT	CASSPYGSKEKLFF
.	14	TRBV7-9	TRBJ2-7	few	TGTGCCAGTACCGACCGAGCTGGGTCCTACGAGCAGTACTTC	CASTDRAGSYEQYF
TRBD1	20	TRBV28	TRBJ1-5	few	TGTGCCAGCAGTTTATTACCCTTAGACAAAGACAGGGTTCCAGATCAGCCCCAGCATTTT	CASSLLPLDKDRVPDQPQHF
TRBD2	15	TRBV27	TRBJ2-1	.	TGTGCCAGCAGTTTATGGAACCCCGGGGGGATTGAGCAGTTCTTC	CASSLWNPGGIEQFF
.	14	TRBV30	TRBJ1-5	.	TGTGCCTGGAGTGAAGGGGGTAGCAATCAGCCCCAGCATTTT	CAWSEGGSNQPQHF
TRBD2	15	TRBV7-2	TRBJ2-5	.	TGTGCCAGCAGCTTAGGAGGCGGGAGCGCTGAGACCCAGTACTTC	CASSLGGGSAETQYF
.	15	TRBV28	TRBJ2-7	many	TGTGCCAGCAGTTCTCGGGCGGGCATCTTAAAGAGCCAGTACTTC	CASSSRAGILKSQYF
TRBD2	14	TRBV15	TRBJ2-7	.	TGTGCCACCAGCAGATTGGGAGGGCCGTACGGGCAGTACTTC	CATSRLGGPYGQYF
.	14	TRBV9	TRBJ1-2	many	TGTGCCAGCAGCGTAGCCTCGTGGTTTGGTGGCTACACCTTC	CASSVASWFGGYTF
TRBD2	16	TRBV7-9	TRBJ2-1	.	TGTGCCAGCAGCTTAGGGACTAGCGGGAGACCAAGGGAGCAGTTCTTC	CASSLGTSGRPREQFF
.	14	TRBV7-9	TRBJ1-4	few	TGTGCCAGCAGCTCGCCAACAACTAATGAAAAACTGTTTTTT	CASSSPTTNEKLFF
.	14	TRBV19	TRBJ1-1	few	TGTGCCAGTAGGCCCTGGGGGGGCATGACTGAAGCTTTCTTT	CASRPWGGMTEAFF
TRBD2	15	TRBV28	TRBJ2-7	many	TGTGCCAGCAGTTCAGCGGGAGGATTCGCCTACGAGCAGTACTTC	CASSSAGGFAYEQYF
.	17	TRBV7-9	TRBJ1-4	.	TGTGCCAGCAGCTTAGCCCGGGGGTTCGGGACTAATGAAAAACTGTTTTTT	CASSLARGFGTNEKLFF
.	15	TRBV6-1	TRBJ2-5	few	TGTGCCAGCAGTGAACTGACTAGTTTGGCGAGTATTCAGTACTTC	CASSELTSLASIQYF
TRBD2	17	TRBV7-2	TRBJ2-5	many	TGTGCCAGCAGCTCTATCATTGGACTAGCGGGAGGAGAGACCCAGTACTTC	CASSSIIGLAGGETQYF
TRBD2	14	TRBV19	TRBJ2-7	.	TGTGCCAGTAGTATAGAGACTAGCGGTTACGAGCAGTACTTC	CASSIETSGYEQYF
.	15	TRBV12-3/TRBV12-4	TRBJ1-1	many	TGTGCCAGCAGTACAAAAACCGGGAGCGTAACTGAAGCTTTCTTT	CASSTKTGSVTEAFF
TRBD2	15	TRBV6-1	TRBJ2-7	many	TGTGCCAGCAGTCGTCTAGCGGGAGGGCCGAACGAGCAGTACTTC	CASSRLAGGPNEQYF
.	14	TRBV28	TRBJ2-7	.	TGTGCCAGTAAACCGGGACCAACCTCTGCCGAGCAGTACTTC	CASKPGPTSAEQYF
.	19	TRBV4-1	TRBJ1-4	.	TGCGCCAGCAGCCAAGATCTACCGGATATAAGGGTCGAAGAGGAAAAACTGTTTTTT	CASSQDLPDIRVEEEKLFF
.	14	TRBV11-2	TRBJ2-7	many	TGTGCCAGCAGCGTCCGGCTCCCCCCCTACGAGCAGTACTTC	CASSVRLPPYEQYF
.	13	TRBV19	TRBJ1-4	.	TGTGCCAGTAGGAGGGTGGAAAATGGAAAACTGTTTTTT	CASRRVENGKLFF
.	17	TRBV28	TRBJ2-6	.	TGTGCCAGCAGGGTGGGGCGGATTTACTCTGGGGCCAACGTCCTGACTTTC	CASRVGRIYSGANVLTF
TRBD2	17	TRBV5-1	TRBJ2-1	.	TGCGCCAGCAGCTTGCAGACTAGCGGGTTTTCCTACAATGAGCAGTTCTTC	CASSLQTSGFSYNEQFF
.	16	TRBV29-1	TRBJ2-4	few	TGCAGCGTTGTAGAGTGGAGGAGCATAGCCAAAAACATTCAGTACTTC	CSVVEWRSIAKNIQYF
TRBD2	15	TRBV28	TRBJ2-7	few	TGTGCCAGCAGCCGGGGGACTAGCGTGCCCTACGAGCAGTACTTC	CASSRGTSVPYEQYF
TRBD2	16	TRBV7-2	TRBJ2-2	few	TGTGCCAGCAGCCATGGGACTAGCGGCTTCACCGGGGAGCTGTTTTTT	CASSHGTSGFTGELFF